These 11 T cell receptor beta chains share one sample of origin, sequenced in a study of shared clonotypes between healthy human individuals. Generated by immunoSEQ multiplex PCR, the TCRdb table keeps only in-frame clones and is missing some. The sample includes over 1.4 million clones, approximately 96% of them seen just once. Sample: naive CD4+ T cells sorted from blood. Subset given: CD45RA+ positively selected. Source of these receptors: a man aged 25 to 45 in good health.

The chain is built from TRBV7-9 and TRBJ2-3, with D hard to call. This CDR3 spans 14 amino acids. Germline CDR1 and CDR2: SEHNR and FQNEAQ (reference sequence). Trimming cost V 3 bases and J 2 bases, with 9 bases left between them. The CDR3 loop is CASSFHSITDTQYF. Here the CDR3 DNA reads TGTGCCAGCAGCTTTCATAGTATCACAGATACGCAGTATTTT. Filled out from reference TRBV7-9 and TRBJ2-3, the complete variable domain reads DTGVSQNPRHKITKRGQNVTFRCDPISEHNRLYWYRQTLGQGPEFLTYFQNEAQLEKSRLLSDRFSAERPKGSFSTLEIQRTEQGDSAMYLCASSFHSITDTQYFGPGTRLTVL.

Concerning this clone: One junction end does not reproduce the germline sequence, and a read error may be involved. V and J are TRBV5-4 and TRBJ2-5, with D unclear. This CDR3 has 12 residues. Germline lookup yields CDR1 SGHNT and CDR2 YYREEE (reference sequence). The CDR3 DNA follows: TGTGCCAGCAGCTTGGCAGGCAAACATCCCCACTTC. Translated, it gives CASSLAGKHPHF.

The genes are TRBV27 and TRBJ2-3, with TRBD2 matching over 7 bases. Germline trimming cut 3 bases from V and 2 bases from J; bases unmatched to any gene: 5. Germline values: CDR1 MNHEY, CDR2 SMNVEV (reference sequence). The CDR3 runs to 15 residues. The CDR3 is CASSFAGAATDTQYF. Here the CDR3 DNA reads TGTGCCAGCAGTTTTGCGGGAGCGGCCACAGATACGCAGTATTTT.

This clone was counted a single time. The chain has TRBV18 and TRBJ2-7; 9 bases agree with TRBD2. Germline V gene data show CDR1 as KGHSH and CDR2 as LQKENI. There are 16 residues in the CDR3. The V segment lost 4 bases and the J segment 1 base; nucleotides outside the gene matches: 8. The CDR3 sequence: CASSLTTSGLSYEQYF. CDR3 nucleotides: TGTGCCAGCTCACTTACGACTAGCGGTCTATCCTACGAGCAGTACTTC.

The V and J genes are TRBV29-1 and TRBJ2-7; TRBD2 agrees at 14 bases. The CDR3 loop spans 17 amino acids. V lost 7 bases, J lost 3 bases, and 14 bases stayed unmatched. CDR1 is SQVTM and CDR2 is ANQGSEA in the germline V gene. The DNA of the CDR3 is TGCAGCGCGACTCGGGGGACTAGCGGGAGCCGCCGCTACGAGCAGTACTTC. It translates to CSATRGTSGSRRYEQYF.

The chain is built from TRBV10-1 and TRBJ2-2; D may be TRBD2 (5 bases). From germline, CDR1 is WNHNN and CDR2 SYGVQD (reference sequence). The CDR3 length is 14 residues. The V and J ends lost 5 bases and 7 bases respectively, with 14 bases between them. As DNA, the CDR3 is TGCGCCAGCAGTCCGGGGAGAAAGGTCGGGGAGCTGTTTTTT. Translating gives CASSPGRKVGELFF.

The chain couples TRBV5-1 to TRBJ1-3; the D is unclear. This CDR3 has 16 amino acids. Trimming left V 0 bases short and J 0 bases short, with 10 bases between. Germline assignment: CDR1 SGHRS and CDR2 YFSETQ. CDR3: CASSLVGLSSGNTIYF. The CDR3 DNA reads TGCGCCAGCAGCTTGGTCGGACTGAGCTCTGGAAACACCATATATTTT.

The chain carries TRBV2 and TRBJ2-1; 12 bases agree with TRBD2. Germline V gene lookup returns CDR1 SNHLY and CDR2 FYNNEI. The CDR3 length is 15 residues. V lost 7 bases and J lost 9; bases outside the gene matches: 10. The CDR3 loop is CASTREGTSGFEQFF. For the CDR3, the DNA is TGTGCCAGCACTAGAGAGGGGACTAGCGGGTTTGAGCAGTTCTTC.

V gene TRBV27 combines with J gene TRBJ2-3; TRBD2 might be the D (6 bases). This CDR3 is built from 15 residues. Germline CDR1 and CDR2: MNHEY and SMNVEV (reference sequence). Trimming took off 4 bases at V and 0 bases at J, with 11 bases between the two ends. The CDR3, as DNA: TGTGCCAGCAGTTACCGCGGGACTAGCACAGATACGCAGTATTTT. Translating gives CASSYRGTSTDTQYF.

In DNA form, the CDR3 reads TGCGCCAGCAGCTTGGTCCCCGCAGGAACCTACGAGCAGTACTTC. Translation gives CASSLVPAGTYEQYF. This chain joins TRBV5-1 and TRBJ2-7; D not resolved. Germline V gives CDR1 SGHRS, CDR2 YFSETQ. V lost 0 bases and J lost 2, with 12 bases in between. This CDR3 has 15 residues.

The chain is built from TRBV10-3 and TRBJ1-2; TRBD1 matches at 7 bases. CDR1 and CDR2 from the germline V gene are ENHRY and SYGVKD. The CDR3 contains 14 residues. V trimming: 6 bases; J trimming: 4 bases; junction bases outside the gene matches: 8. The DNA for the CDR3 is TGTGCCATCAGGCAAGGGGGCGATGTCTATGGCTACACCTTC. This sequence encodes CAIRQGGDVYGYTF.